The clone carrying this T cell receptor beta chain came up many times. Its antigen is still unknown. Genomic DNA yielded TCR beta CDR3, amplified by two-round multiplex PCR. Primers were specific to each TRBV and TRBJ gene in first-round PCR. From the multiplex PCR reads, TCRdb called clonotypes with MiXCR, one entry per CDR3 protein. The sample contains roughly 23,000 distinct CDR3 sequences, 40% of which appear only once. The CDR3 spans 13 residues. CDR1 and CDR2 (germline): LGHDT, YNNKEL (reference sequence). V lost 4 bases to trimming and J lost 7 bases, with 10 bases between them. These data are taken from a study of prognosis after radiotherapy for stage I lung cancer. Study-level results: Once stereotactic body radiation therapy had been given, unique TCR clone counts fell, with a median of 10,088 versus 6,861. Patients who had metastases reportedly showed TRBV and TRBJ gene usage that varied from that of patients who did not.

All patients, having had no prior chemotherapy, radiotherapy or other malignancies, were node-negative on CT and PET/CT. This chain links TRBV3-1 with TRBJ1-4; no reliable D call. Sequenced here: PBMCs, sampled before or after stereotactic body radiation therapy (not recorded which). The clonotype comes from a donor aged 50 or older with non-small cell lung cancer. The CDR3 loop is CASSLRDSEKLFF. In DNA, the CDR3 is TGTGCCAGCAGCCTACGAGACTCTGAAAAACTGTTTTTT.